This T cell receptor beta chain was identified during a study of blood T cell repertoires in COVID-19. Background on the study: T cells, B-cell-depleted T cells, or PBMCs supplied cDNA or gDNA.

Some clones are missing from TCRdb's copy, which holds only in-frame ones; the method was immunoSEQ multiplex PCR. The table lists about 120,000 clones, approximately 80% of them singletons, with 6.5% to 9% in the top ten. The CDR3 extends over 19 amino acids. V dropped 5 bases and J dropped 1 base, with 21 bases sitting between them. Per germline, CDR1 LNHNV and CDR2 YYDKDF (reference sequence). Specimen: peripheral blood. The origin of this receptor is a human donor in a cohort sampled during active COVID-19. The chain has TRBV15 and TRBJ2-6; D remains unclear. As DNA, the CDR3 is TGTGCCACCAGCCCTACTCGACTGGGTCAGAGGTCTGGGGCCAACGTCCTGACTTTC. Protein product: CATSPTRLGQRSGANVLTF.